Presented here are 10 T cell receptor beta chains from one specimen sequenced in a study of OX40 agonist ivuxolimab in advanced cancers. TCRdb keeps only in-frame clones here, not all; method: immunoSEQ multiplex PCR. Of tens of thousands of clones in the sample, 87% were seen once. The material sequenced was CD4+ or CD8+ T cells sorted from blood, taken in a trial of the OX40 agonist ivuxolimab. Receptors were obtained from an adult with an advanced solid tumor such as melanoma, head and neck, liver or kidney cancer.

The genes are TRBV4-2 and TRBJ1-2; D unresolved. Germline lookup yields CDR1 LGHNA and CDR2 YNFKEQ. Trimming cost V 0 bases and J 7 bases, with 15 bases left between them. The CDR3 is 15 residues long. The CDR3 here is CASSQDPAVNSGYTF. CDR3 DNA: TGTGCCAGCAGCCAAGATCCGGCTGTTAATAGTGGCTACACCTTC.

This rearrangement joins TRBV28 to TRBJ2-1, with TRBD2 identical over 10 bases. CDR1 is MDHEN and CDR2 is SYDVKM in the germline V gene. The CDR3 is 16 residues long. Trimming took 2 bases from V and 1 from J; bases not matched to a gene: 2. CDR3 protein: CASSLAAGGSYNEQFF. The CDR3 nucleotides read TGTGCCAGCAGTTTAGCAGCGGGAGGGTCCTACAATGAGCAGTTCTTC.

The rearrangement links TRBV11-2 to TRBJ2-1; D may be TRBD2 (5 bases). There are 14 residues in the CDR3. V lost 5 bases and J 4 bases, leaving 12 bases between the germline ends. Germline-derived CDR1 and CDR2 are SGHAT and FQNNGV. For the CDR3, the DNA is TGTGCCAGCAGCCCTAGCCGAGTGTACAATGAGCAGTTCTTC. This sequence encodes CASSPSRVYNEQFF.

This rearrangement joins TRBV7-9 to TRBJ1-2, with D possibly matching TRBD1 (5 bases). This CDR3 comprises 15 residues. Between the trimmed V and J ends, which lost 2 bases and 9 bases, there was a span of 19 bases. The germline CDR1 and CDR2 sequences are SEHNR and FQNEAQ (reference sequence). The CDR3 DNA is TGTGCCAGCAGCTTAAGTCAGTCCCAGGGTGGGAGCTACACCTTC. Protein sequence: CASSLSQSQGGSYTF.

This sequence joins TRBV6-1 and TRBJ2-7, with TRBD2 matching over 13 bases. Trimming took 7 bases from V and 2 from J; bases not matched to a gene: 5. Germline assignment: CDR1 MNHNS and CDR2 SASEGT. This CDR3 spans 15 amino acids. This chain's CDR3 is CASTAGLAGPYEQYF. In nucleotides, the CDR3 is TGTGCCAGCACCGCGGGACTAGCGGGACCCTACGAGCAGTACTTC.

The genes are TRBV7-3 and TRBJ2-3; D could derive from TRBD1 or TRBD2 (5 bases each). Between the trimmed V and J ends, which lost 4 bases and 4 bases, there was a span of 15 bases. This CDR3 is 15 amino acids long. The germline CDR1 and CDR2 sequences are SGHTA and FQGTGA. The CDR3 bases are TGTGCCAGCAGCTCCACCGGGACCAACTCAGATACGCAGTATTTT. Translating it yields CASSSTGTNSDTQYF.

The chain employs TRBV11-1 and TRBJ2-5; D call uncertain. CDR1 is SGHAT, CDR2 FQDESV, per germline (reference sequence). V was clipped by 5 bases and J by 0 bases, with 7 bases between them. The length of the CDR3 is 13 residues. The CDR3 loop is CASSPNHQETQYF. The CDR3 coding sequence is TGTGCCAGCAGCCCGAACCACCAAGAGACCCAGTACTTC.

The chain recombines TRBV2 with TRBJ2-7, with D perhaps matching TRBD2 (5 bases). Trimming took 2 bases from V and 3 from J, leaving 11 bases between them. Looked up from germline, CDR1 is SNHLY and CDR2 is FYNNEI. The CDR3 has 14 amino acids. This CDR3 is CASSEKRLGYEQYF. The CDR3 nucleotides read TGTGCCAGCAGTGAAAAGCGGTTGGGCTACGAGCAGTACTTC.

This sequence joins TRBV6-1 and TRBJ2-1, with TRBD1 identical over 7 bases. The CDR3 runs to 15 residues. Germline CDR1 MNHNS, CDR2 SASEGT. J gave up 5 bases and V 3 bases, and 7 bases lay outside the gene matches. CDR3 DNA: TGTGCCAGCAGTGACTCCGGGACAGCAGACAATGAGCAGTTCTTC. Amino acid sequence: CASSDSGTADNEQFF.

V and J are TRBV5-6 and TRBJ2-5; maybe TRBD1 (5 bases). V gave up 0 bases and J gave up 5 bases, with 14 bases separating them. The CDR3 extends over 15 amino acids. CDR1 and CDR2 from the germline V gene are SGHDT and YYEEEE. CDR3 nucleotides: TGTGCCAGCAGCTTGGTAGGGGCTCAGTGGGAGACCCAGTACTTC. Translated: CASSLVGAQWETQYF.